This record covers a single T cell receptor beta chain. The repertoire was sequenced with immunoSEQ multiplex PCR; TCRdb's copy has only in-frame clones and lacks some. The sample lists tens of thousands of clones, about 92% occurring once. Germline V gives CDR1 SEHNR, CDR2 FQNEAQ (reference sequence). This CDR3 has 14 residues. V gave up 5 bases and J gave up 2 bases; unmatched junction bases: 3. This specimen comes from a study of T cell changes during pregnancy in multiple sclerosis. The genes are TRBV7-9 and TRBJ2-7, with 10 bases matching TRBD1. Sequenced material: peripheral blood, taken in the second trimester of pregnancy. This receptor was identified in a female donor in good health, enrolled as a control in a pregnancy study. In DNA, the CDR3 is TGTGCCAGCAGCAACGGACAGGGGGCCTACGAGCAGTACTTC. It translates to CASSNGQGAYEQYF.